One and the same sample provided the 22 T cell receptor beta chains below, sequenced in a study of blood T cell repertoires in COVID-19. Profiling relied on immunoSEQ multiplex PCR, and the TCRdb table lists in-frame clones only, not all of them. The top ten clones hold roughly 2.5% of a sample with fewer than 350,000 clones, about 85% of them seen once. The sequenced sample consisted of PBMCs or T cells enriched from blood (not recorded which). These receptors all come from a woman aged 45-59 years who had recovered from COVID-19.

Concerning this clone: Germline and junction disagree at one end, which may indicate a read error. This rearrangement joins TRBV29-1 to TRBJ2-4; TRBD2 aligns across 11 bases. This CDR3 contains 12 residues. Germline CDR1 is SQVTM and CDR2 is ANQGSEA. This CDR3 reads CSVALAGDLQHF. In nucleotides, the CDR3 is TGCAGCGTTGCACTAGCGGGAGATCTTCAGCACTTC. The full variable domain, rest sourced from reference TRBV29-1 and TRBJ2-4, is SAVISQKPSRDICQRGTSLTIQCQVDSQVTMMFWYRQQPGQSLTLIATANQGSEATYESGFVIDKFPISRPNLTFSTLTVSNMSPEDSSIYLCSVALAGDLQHFGAGTRLSVL.

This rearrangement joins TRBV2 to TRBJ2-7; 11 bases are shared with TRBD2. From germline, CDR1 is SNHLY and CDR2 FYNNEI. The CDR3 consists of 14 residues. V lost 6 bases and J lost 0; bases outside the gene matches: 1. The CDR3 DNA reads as TGTGCCAGCAGGGGGACTAGCGGCTCCTACGAGCAGTACTTC. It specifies CASRGTSGSYEQYF.

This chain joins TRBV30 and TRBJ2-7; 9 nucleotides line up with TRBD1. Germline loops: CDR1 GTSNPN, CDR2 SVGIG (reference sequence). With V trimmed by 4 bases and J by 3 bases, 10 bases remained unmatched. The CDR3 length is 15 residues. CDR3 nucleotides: TGTGCCTGGACTACCGGGACAGGGATAGTCTACGAGCAGTACTTC. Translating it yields CAWTTGTGIVYEQYF.

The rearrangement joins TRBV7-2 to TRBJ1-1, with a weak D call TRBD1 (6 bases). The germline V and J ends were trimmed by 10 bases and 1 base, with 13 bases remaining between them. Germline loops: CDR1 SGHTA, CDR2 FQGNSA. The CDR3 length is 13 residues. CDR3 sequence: CATLGQWNTEAFF. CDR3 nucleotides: TGTGCCACACTAGGACAGTGGAACACTGAAGCTTTCTTT.

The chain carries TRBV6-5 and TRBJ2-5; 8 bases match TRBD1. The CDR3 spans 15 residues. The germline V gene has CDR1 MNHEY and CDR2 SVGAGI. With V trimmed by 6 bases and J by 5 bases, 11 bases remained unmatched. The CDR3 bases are TGTGCCAGCAGACCAGGACAGGGCAGTGGGGAGACCCAGTACTTC. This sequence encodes CASRPGQGSGETQYF.

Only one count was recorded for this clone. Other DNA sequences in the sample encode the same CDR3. In DNA, the CDR3 is TGTGCCAGCAGCCAGGGGCTTAATTCACCCCTCCACTTT. As protein: CASSQGLNSPLHF. The chain couples TRBV3-1 (or the pseudogene TRBV3-2) to TRBJ1-6, with D possibly TRBD1 on 5 matching bases. Germline V gene data show CDR1 as LGHDT and CDR2 as YNNKEL (reference sequence). The CDR3 covers 13 residues. Trimming left V 3 bases short and J 6 bases short, with 6 bases between.

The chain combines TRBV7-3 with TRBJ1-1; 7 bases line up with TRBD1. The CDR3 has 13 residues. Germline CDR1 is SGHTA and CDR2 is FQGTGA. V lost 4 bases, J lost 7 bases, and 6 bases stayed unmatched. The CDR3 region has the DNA TGTGCCAGCAGCTCTTACCGGGACAGTGAAGCTTTCTTT. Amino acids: CASSSYRDSEAFF.

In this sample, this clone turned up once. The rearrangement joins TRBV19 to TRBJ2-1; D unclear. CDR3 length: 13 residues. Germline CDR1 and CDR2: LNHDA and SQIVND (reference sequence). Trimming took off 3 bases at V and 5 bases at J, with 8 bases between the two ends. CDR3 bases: TGTGCCAGTAGTATTTGGCAGAACAATGAGCAGTTCTTC. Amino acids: CASSIWQNNEQFF.

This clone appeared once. The CDR3 nucleotides read TGTGCCAGTAGTGAGGGTGCGACGGGGCCCCAGCATTTT. Residues: CASSEGATGPQHF. This chain connects TRBV19 to TRBJ1-5; no clear D. This CDR3 comprises 13 residues. Looked up from germline, CDR1 is LNHDA and CDR2 is SQIVND (reference sequence). The V and J ends lost 5 bases and 9 bases respectively, with 14 bases between them.

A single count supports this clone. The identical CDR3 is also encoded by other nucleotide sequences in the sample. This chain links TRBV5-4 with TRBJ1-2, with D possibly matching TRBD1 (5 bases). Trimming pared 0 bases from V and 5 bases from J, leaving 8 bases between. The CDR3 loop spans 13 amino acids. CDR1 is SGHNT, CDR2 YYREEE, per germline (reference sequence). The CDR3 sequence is CASSLEGVYGYTF. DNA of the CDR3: TGTGCCAGCAGCTTGGAAGGGGTTTATGGCTACACCTTC.

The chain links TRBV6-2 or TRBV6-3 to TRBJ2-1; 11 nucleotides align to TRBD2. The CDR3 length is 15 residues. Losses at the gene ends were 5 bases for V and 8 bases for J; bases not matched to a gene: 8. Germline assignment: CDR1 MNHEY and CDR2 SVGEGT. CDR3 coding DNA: TGTGCCAGCAGTAGGGGACTAGCGGCCGGATATGAGCAGTTCTTC. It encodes CASSRGLAAGYEQFF.

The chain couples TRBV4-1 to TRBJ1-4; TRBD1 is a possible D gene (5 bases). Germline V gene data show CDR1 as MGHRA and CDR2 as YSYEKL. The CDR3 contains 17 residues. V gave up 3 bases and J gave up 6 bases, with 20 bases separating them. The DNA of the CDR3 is TGCGCCAGCAGCCAGCCCTCGGCGGGACTAAGGGATGAAAAACTGTTTTTT. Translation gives CASSQPSAGLRDEKLFF.

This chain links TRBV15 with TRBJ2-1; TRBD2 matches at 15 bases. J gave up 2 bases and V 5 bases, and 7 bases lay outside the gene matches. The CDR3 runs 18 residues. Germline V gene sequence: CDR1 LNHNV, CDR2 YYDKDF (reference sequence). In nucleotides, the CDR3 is TGTGCCACCAGCGGGGGACTAGCGGGAGGACAAACCTACAATGAGCAGTTCTTC. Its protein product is CATSGGLAGGQTYNEQFF.

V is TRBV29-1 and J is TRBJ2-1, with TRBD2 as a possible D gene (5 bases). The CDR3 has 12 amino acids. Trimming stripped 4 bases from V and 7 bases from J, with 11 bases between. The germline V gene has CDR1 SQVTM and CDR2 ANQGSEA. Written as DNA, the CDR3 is TGCAGCGTTGGGATGTGGGAGAATGAGCAGTTCTTC. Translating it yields CSVGMWENEQFF.

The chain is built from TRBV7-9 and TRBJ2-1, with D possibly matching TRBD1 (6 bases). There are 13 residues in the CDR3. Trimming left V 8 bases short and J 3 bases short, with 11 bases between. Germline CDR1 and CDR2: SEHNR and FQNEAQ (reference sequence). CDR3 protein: CASQGQDYNEQFF. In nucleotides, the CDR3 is TGTGCCAGCCAGGGACAAGACTACAATGAGCAGTTCTTC.

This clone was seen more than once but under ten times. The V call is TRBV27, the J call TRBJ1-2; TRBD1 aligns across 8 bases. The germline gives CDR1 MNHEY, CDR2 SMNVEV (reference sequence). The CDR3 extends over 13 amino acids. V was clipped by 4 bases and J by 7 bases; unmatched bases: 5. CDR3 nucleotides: TGTGCCAGCAGTTCGGGACAGGTACCTGGCTACACCTTC. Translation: CASSSGQVPGYTF.

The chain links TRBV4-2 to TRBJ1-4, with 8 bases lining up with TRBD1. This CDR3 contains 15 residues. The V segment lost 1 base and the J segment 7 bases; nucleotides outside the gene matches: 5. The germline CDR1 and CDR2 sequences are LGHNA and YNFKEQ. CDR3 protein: CASSQAGQGSEKLFF. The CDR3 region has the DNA TGTGCCAGCAGCCAAGCCGGACAGGGATCTGAAAAACTGTTTTTT.

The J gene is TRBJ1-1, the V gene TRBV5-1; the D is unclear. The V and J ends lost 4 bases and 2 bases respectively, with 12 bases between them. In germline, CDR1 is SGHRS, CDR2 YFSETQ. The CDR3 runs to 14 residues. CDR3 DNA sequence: TGCGCCAGCAGCCCCGCGGGGAGAAACACTGAAGCTTTCTTT. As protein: CASSPAGRNTEAFF.

The CDR3 reads CASSLVTGGDYGYTF. CDR3 nucleotide sequence: TGTGCCAGCAGCTTAGTTACAGGGGGCGACTATGGCTACACCTTC. This chain joins TRBV7-9 and TRBJ1-2, with TRBD1 matching over 9 bases. Looked up from germline, CDR1 is SEHNR and CDR2 is FQNEAQ (reference sequence). Trimming removed 1 base from V and 3 bases from J; junction bases left unmatched: 3. The CDR3 runs 15 residues.

CDR3 sequence (DNA): TGTGCCAGCAGTGGAGGACGGGCGGGTTACGAGCAGTACTTC. Amino acids: CASSGGRAGYEQYF. The chain uses TRBV27 and TRBJ2-7, with a weak D call TRBD2 (5 bases). The CDR3 is made up of 14 amino acids. Germline lookup yields CDR1 MNHEY and CDR2 SMNVEV (reference sequence). V lost 5 bases and J 4 bases, leaving 15 bases between the germline ends.

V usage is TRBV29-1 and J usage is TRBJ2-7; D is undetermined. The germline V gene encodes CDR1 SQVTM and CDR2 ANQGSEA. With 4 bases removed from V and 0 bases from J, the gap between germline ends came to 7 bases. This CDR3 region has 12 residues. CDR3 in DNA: TGCAGCGTTGTGGTCAGCTCCTACGAGCAGTACTTC. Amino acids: CSVVVSSYEQYF.

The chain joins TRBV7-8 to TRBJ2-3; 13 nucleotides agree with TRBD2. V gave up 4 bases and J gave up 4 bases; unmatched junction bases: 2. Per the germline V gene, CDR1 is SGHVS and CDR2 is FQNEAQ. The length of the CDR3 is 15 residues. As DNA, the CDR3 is TGTGCCAGCAGCTCGGGACTAGCGGGACCAGATACGCAGTATTTT. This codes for CASSSGLAGPDTQYF. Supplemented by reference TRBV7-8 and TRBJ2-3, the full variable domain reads GAGVSQSPRYKVAKRGQDVALRCDPISGHVSLFWYQQALGQGPEFLTYFQNEAQLDKSGLPSDRFFAERPEGSVSTLKIQRTQQEDSAVYLCASSSGLAGPDTQYFGPGTRLTVL.